These 5 T cell receptor beta chains came from one sample sequenced in a study of T cells after posttransplantation cyclophosphamide. Using immunoSEQ multiplex PCR, the repertoire was profiled, and TCRdb retains in-frame clones only, with some absent. Among 25,000 to 35,000 clones listed, roughly 85% were seen once. Sequencing was done on a sample of PBMCs. The origin of the receptors is a man between 45 and 60 years old.

This chain connects TRBV30 to TRBJ1-2, with a possible D match to TRBD1 (5 bases). The V gene lost 1 base and the J gene lost 5 bases, with 14 bases spanning the gap. CDR3 size: 14 residues. CDR1 is GTSNPN and CDR2 is SVGIG in the germline V gene (reference sequence). The CDR3 region is CAWSEGLEGYGYTF. CDR3 nucleotides: TGTGCCTGGAGTGAAGGGTTGGAGGGGTATGGCTACACCTTC. The complete variable domain, with remaining parts taken from reference TRBV30 and TRBJ1-2, reads SQTIHQWPATLVQPVGSPLSLECTVEGTSNPNLYWYRQAAGRGLQLLFYSVGIGQISSEVPQNLSASRPQDRQFILSSKKLLLSDSGFYLCAWSEGLEGYGYTFGSGTRLTVV.

Only one count was recorded for this clone. V usage is TRBV19 and J usage is TRBJ1-3; D perhaps matches TRBD1 (6 bases). This CDR3 has 15 amino acids. With 5 bases removed from V and 0 bases from J, the gap between germline ends came to 11 bases. From germline, CDR1 is LNHDA and CDR2 SQIVND (reference sequence). CDR3 coding DNA: TGTGCCAGTAGTTTTACAGGGCCCTCTGGAAACACCATATATTTT. It is translated as CASSFTGPSGNTIYF.

The chain recombines TRBV5-8 with TRBJ2-1; the match to TRBD2 covers 7 bases. Germline V lookup: CDR1 SGHTS, CDR2 YDEGEE. CDR3 length: 18 amino acids. After removal of 0 bases from V and 4 bases from J, the junction contained 13 bases not matched to a gene. For the CDR3, the DNA is TGTGCCAGCAGCTTGGGACCTGGGGCTAGCGGATTGTACAATGAGCAGTTCTTC. Protein: CASSLGPGASGLYNEQFF.

This chain connects TRBV27 to TRBJ2-4; TRBD2 matches 9 bases. J gave up 2 bases and V 8 bases, and 13 bases lay outside the gene matches. Germline V gene sequence: CDR1 MNHEY, CDR2 SMNVEV (reference sequence). The CDR3 runs to 17 residues. As DNA, the CDR3 is TGTGCCAGCCAAGCGGGGGGCTATCTAAGGACCAAAAACATTCAGTACTTC. Protein product: CASQAGGYLRTKNIQYF.

This clone was observed once. The V gene is TRBV7-9, the J gene TRBJ1-2, with TRBD1 matching 7 bases. Germline CDR1 and CDR2: SEHNR and FQNEAQ (reference sequence). This CDR3 is 13 amino acids long. The ends lost 7 bases at V and 8 bases at J; junction bases unmatched: 10. CDR3 sequence: CASTRQGWRGYTF. The CDR3 DNA reads as TGTGCCAGCACCCGACAGGGCTGGAGGGGCTACACCTTC.